This TCR beta chain was documented in a study of T cells in Graves' hyperthyroidism and ophthalmopathy. Turning to this clonotype: The antigen remains unidentified. This may be a read error: a much more frequent sequence differs by one nucleotide.

The CDR3 regions of TCR beta were amplified from RNA transcripts. When the TCR CDR3 underwent first-round RT-PCR, the HTBI primer set was used. TCRdb redid the calling of the multiplex PCR reads with MiXCR, one entry per CDR3 protein. The sample records 300,000 to 400,000 distinct CDR3 sequences, around a sixth being singletons. Graves' hyperthyroidism showing no ophthalmopathy progression within 18 months was considered stable. Patients aged 18 to 65 had newly diagnosed hyperthyroidism of under 2 months' duration. Study-wide results and limits: In the blood, most expanded thyroid clonotypes above 0.001 appeared as well.

This CDR3 has 14 residues. Germline lookup yields CDR1 SEHNR and CDR2 FQNEAQ (reference sequence). This TCR derives from a woman in her 50s with Graves' hyperthyroidism. This rearrangement joins TRBV7-9 to TRBJ2-5; D not certain. What was sequenced was blood. The DNA of the CDR3 is TGTACCAGCAGCTGGGGTGACGGACAAGAGACCCAGTACTTC. Its translation: CTSSWGDGQETQYF.